This T cell receptor beta chain was recorded in a study of cytomegalovirus exposure and HLA in healthy donors (dated by TCRdb to about 2017). Concerning the study at large: According to an earlier analysis of 550 to 700 of the donors, some 180 million T cells yielded 120 million or so unique TCR beta sequences and about 300 Gb of sequence data. Approximately 310 gigabases of sequencing data and 70 million to 85 million unique TCR sequences were included in an early release covering under 650 HLA-typed donors. The genetic ancestry cluster associated with self-reported Caucasian donors included 65% to 90% of the roughly 360 genotyped donors. The study aimed to test whether signatures of past pathogen exposure could be identified by cataloging public T cell receptors. The study used immunosequencing to profile the T cell repertoires of 600 to 850 subjects and linked those repertoires to cytomegalovirus serostatus. Along with the approximately 700-subject first cohort, a separate validation cohort of over a hundred different subjects was used. To predict cytomegalovirus infection status, the study brought together high-throughput TCR immunosequencing, statistical association of individual TCRs with disease status, and machine learning. To study patterns of TCR occurrence, a later analysis re-analyzed previously published TCR beta repertoires from around 670 donors and added high-resolution HLA genotyping. In the later analysis, no new phenotypic data were used to find candidate immune exposures; instead, reliance was placed on TCR beta sequences and their occurrence across donors. An earlier analysis of roughly 600 of the donors used high-throughput TCR beta sequencing to judge whether each TCR beta V gene segment behaved as functional or pseudogenic. Donor age, sex, ethnicity and CMV serostatus were compiled together with the repertoire data. In a later genetic analysis, genome-wide SNP genotypes for about 65% of the roughly 670 donors were used, and that subset was treated as a discovery cohort. Every repertoire in the discovery cohort had been generated on one and the same sequencing platform. HLA typing included class I and class II loci at four-digit resolution. The number of donors typed differed by locus, with about 629-630 for A, B, C, DRB1 and DQB1, 522 for DQA1, approximately 580 for DPA1, and approximately 470 for DPB1. A few DR-DQ haplotypes were treated as single units for association and clustering because of strong linkage in the cohort. Across about 370 genotyped donors of the cohort, an average of approximately 240,000 unique TCR beta nucleotide sequences per donor were sequenced, and 15% to 20% of those sequences were non-productive. Study-wide findings and limitations: A further reported finding was that TCR beta sequences accurately predicted the HLA-A and HLA-B alleles for most subjects in the first cohort. An association between a missense DCLRE1C variant and V-gene and J-gene trimming of TCR beta chains was found in a later genetic analysis and replicated in an independent cohort. Three of the identified cytomegalovirus-associated TCR beta chains were confirmed in vitro to be specific for cytomegalovirus antigens. According to a later genetic analysis, donors in an Asian-associated ancestry cluster had fewer N-insertions in productive TCRs than the approximately 630-donor mean. Sequencing depth was assumed to be roughly uniform across donors in the presence/absence analyses, though that assumption may not hold. Broadly in line with IMGT annotations, most TCR beta V segments showed up in productive rearrangements about 90% or about 30% of the time in an earlier analysis of several hundred of the donors. Most CMV-associated TCR beta chains appeared to be HLA-restricted in a later analysis, and the HLA associations seemed to be driven largely by CMV exposure. In the study, some 160 TCR beta chains were listed as associated with cytomegalovirus. Most TCR sequences were observed very rarely across donors, whereas some public TCRs were present in many individuals. The classifier was reported to diagnose cytomegalovirus status with high specificity and sensitivity in both the original cohort and the validation cohort. Because some donors lacked HLA typing at each locus, the association tests relied only on the typed subset. The only immune exposure information available for the cohort was CMV serostatus. When HLA alleles, especially DR and DQ, strongly co-occurred, TCR associations were difficult to assign to individual alleles. A later analysis found that HLA-associated TCR beta chains were more clonally expanded and had lower generation probabilities than equally common non-associated chains. Correlated functional status among segregating V segments might be attributable to linkage disequilibrium, but an unknown experimental factor could not be ruled out. Some IMGT-functional V segments, including TRBV6-2 and TRBV6-3, could not be distinguished by the 87-base-pair reads and were therefore excluded. A group of highly shared sequence variants was considered likely to be a technical artifact of the sequencing pipeline. A later analysis found that TCR association rates varied across HLA loci, with DRB1 alleles showing the most associated TCRs and HLA-C alleles the fewest. Several of the top co-occurrence clusters appeared to be linked to parvovirus B19, influenza, CMV and Epstein-Barr virus, according to a later analysis. The authors suggested that the approach could potentially be extended to other disease states and immunological phenotypes. Only TCR beta chains were sequenced in this cohort, and the absence of alpha or paired-chain data limited detectable features. The earlier analysis of fewer than 750 of the donors excluded around 17 rarely observed V segments, including chromosome 9 orphons, because counts were too low. Specific HLA alleles were associated with 18,000 or so TCR beta sequences at a false discovery rate of 0.05 in a later analysis.

The receptor library was made with the immunoSEQ multiplex PCR assay. For the multiplex PCR, a mixture combining 60 forward primers for TCR Vbeta segments and 13 reverse primers for TCR Jbeta segments was used. Amplification of the CDR3 region of rearranged TCR beta genes was performed with a multiplex PCR assay on genomic DNA. Amplified TCR beta libraries were sequenced as 87-base-pair reads on the Illumina HiSeq System. The source study handled its data this way. A later analysis counted about 80 million unique TCR beta chains across the 550 to 700 repertoires, and roughly 11 million of these chains were shared by at least two donors. Raw reads were error-corrected and collapsed into unique sequences by a nearest-neighbor algorithm in which closely related sequences were merged to remove PCR and sequencing errors. Alignment of CDR3 sequences to IMGT reference sequences was used to assign V, D and J gene segments. For a sequence to be retained, a match of at least six nucleotides to both a V gene segment and a J gene segment was required. A rearrangement was called productive if the CDR3 had no stop codons and remained in frame with V and J, and every other rearrangement was called non-productive. Following IMGT convention, CDR3 was defined as the stretch from the second conserved V-encoded cysteine up to the conserved J-encoded phenylalanine. The earlier analysis of some 580 of the donors excluded any sequence lacking an unambiguous match to a single V gene segment. In an earlier analysis of almost 600 of the donors, a V segment was called functional when productive rearrangements were above 56.7%, and segregating when the standard deviation between donors exceeded 5%. A statistical classification framework was built for diagnosing cytomegalovirus status from the catalog of TCR beta chain sequences. In a later analysis, TCR nucleotide sequences were compared against IMGT/GENE-DB human TR gene sequences so that V and J genes could be assigned. A later analysis assigned CDR3 sequences and most-parsimonious VDJ recombination scenarios with the TCRdist pipeline. A later analysis defined each TCR beta chain by its CDR3 amino acid sequence plus V-gene family, and excluded reads lacking a unique V-gene family. In a later analysis, 500 to 700 highly shared, low-generation-probability nucleotide sequences were removed to address suspected cross-contamination and a sequencing artifact. In a later analysis, a clonal expansion index for each public chain was calculated from normalized within-repertoire ranks of inferred template counts. Generation probabilities in a later analysis came from a VDJ recombination model fitted to out-of-frame rearrangements, and those results were checked against IGoR. In a later analysis, TCR-TCR, TCR-HLA and TCR-CMV co-occurrence was scored with hypergeometric tests, and a repertoire-size bias correction was applied to TCR pairs. A later analysis estimated false discovery rates by permuting HLA or CMV assignments 20 times. A later analysis grouped co-occurring TCRs with DBSCAN, adding TCRdist sequence similarity when clustering within HLA-allele-positive subsets. Co-occurrence clustering excluded repertoires with fewer than 30,000 or more than 120,000 public chains, plus five with anomalous nucleotide sharing. TCRdb obtained this table from immuneACCESS and retained in-frame rearrangements with V and J assigned. These tables miss some clones; where compared with another copy, unresolved V genes account for less than half of the shortfall, and the remainder is unexplained. V, J and clone size are taken as reported in that table, and D and trimming were inferred from the DNA itself. Counted in this sample were 99,000 or so clones; roughly 75% of them appeared once. Approximately 1.7% of the sample is in the top ten clones.

About this clone: Its recognized antigen is unknown. No much larger clonotype is one base removed from it; base qualities were not supplied.

CDR1 and CDR2, per the germline V gene (reference sequence), are PRHDT and FYEKMQ. From the cysteine up to the phenylalanine, the CDR3 has a length of 16 residues. Left in the record is the CDR3 DNA by itself, 48 bases read in frame from the first base. Trimming takes 6 bases off V and 5 bases off J; junction bases not matched to a gene: 7. The cohort was made up of 650 to 700 healthy bone marrow donors. At the time of sampling, every cohort member was nominally healthy, though immune exposures that went unrecorded were likely present. The donor was CMV seronegative and belonged to the group of under 400 seronegative cohort members. Each donor provided a peripheral blood sample, and peripheral blood mononuclear cells were used for TCR beta sequencing. The Qiagen DNeasy Blood Extraction Kit was used to extract genomic DNA from the blood cell samples.

The rearrangement joined TRBV13 to TRBJ2-5; TRBD2 matches 15 bases in the middle. Sequencing was performed on PBMCs. The TCR comes from a woman aged 40 to 50 in good health and CMV-seronegative. The CDR3 is CASRRTSGRAGETQYF. The base sequence is TGTGCCAGCAGACGGACTAGCGGGAGGGCCGGTGAGACCCAGTACTTC.